This T cell receptor (beta chain) was retrieved from a study of blood T cells in healthy people across ages. This clonotype has only a few counts. Antigen unknown. PBMCs, at least 7 million per sample, were isolated. Broader study findings: Whereas aged donors had fewer naive CD4+ cells, long-lived donors had more of them and higher diversity. Because donor CMV status was unknown, expanded clonotype changes were possibly confounded.

Primed by a sample-barcoded 5' primer and a J-beta primer mix, a second PCR proceeded for roughly 7 to 11 cycles. TCRdb used MiXCR to reprocess the 5' RACE reads, holding one entry per CDR3 protein. The table lists 1.5 million to 1.8 million distinct CDR3 sequences, roughly 43% of them singletons. Trimming removed 6 bases at V and 6 bases at J, with 11 bases between. The CDR3 has 11 residues. CDR1 is SQVTM and CDR2 is ANQGSEA in the germline V gene. The sample comprised blood. V gene TRBV29-1 combines with J gene TRBJ1-2; D gene unclear. The source of this sequence is a woman younger than 35 in good health. The CDR3 region has the DNA TGCAGCGTACTCGGTCCGGATGGCTACACCTTC. It is translated as CSVLGPDGYTF. Full variable domain (missing parts from reference TRBV29-1 and TRBJ1-2): SAVISQKPSRDICQRGTSLTIQCQVDSQVTMMFWYRQQPGQSLTLIATANQGSEATYESGFVIDKFPISRPNLTFSTLTVSNMSPEDSSIYLCSVLGPDGYTFGSGTRLTVV.